The T cell receptor beta chain described here comes from a study of blood T cell repertoires in COVID-19 (dated by TCRdb to 2019 to 2021). Study-wide context: Collaborator samples came from the United States, Italy and Spain and covered acute and convalescent phases of COVID-19. The repertoires were released in a freely available public database intended as a resource for research on the immune response to SARS-CoV-2. The dataset comprised deeply sampled blood TCRbeta repertoires from subjects exposed to, actively infected with, or recovered from COVID-19. The prospective study material was composed of cDNA or gDNA derived from T cells, B-cell-depleted T cells, or PBMCs. Sample metadata almost always included a de-identified subject ID, COVID-19 status, age in years and sex. Where available, HLA class I and class II types were taken from metadata supplied by the sample provider and were not determined by assay-based typing. The samples were drawn from two sources: the first 160 participants of the ongoing ImmuneRACE study, and fewer than 1,500 subjects contributed by 6 global collaborators. Overall study results and their limits: The quantity of clinical and demographic metadata differed by source and by participant and was supplied without curation.

Whole blood was collected in K2EDTA tubes by collaborating institutions according to the institutions' own protocols. Collaborator samples were shipped for TCRbeta analysis as frozen whole blood, isolated PBMCs, or DNA extracted from either sample type. TCRbeta CDR3 regions were amplified from genomic DNA by means of the immunoSEQ Assay, a bias-controlled multiplex PCR. The paper's data handling went like this. The number of nucleated cells in each sample was estimated from the amplification of reference gene primers within the assay. To quantify the absolute abundance of each unique TCRbeta CDR3 rearrangement, sequence reads were collapsed and filtered. For each sample, productive Simpson clonality was calculated as the square root of Simpson's diversity index across productive rearrangements. TCRdb carries this immuneACCESS record with in-frame sequences only. Its versions omit some clonotypes, under half of them owing to an unresolved V gene in the studies checked, with the rest unexplained. V and J calls and clone size are copied from that table; D and trimming were computed from the DNA. The sample table shows roughly 34,000 clones, and approximately 80% are seen once. 31% of the sample comes from the top ten.

Taken from cysteine to phenylalanine, the CDR3 has 14 residues. Only the CDR3 DNA stays, 42 bases, in frame from base 1. Sequences KGHSH (CDR1) and LQKENI (CDR2) are obtained from the germline V gene. Compared with germline, V lacks 3 bases and J lacks 4 bases; bases without a gene match: 3. On this clone: This receptor's antigen is unknown. No per-base quality is available; no much larger clone lies one base away.

The sample was peripheral blood. The chain joins TRBV18 to TRBJ2-5, and 9 junctional nucleotides match TRBD1. This TCR was sampled from a man aged 80 or over with acute or convalescent COVID-19. The DNA reads as follows: TGTGCCAGCTCACCGGGACAGGGATCAGAGACCCAGTACTTC. This translates into CASSPGQGSETQYF. The CDR3 plus the reference TRBV18 and TRBJ2-5 genes for the other parts give the full variable domain: NAGVMQNPRHLVRRRGQEARLRCSPMKGHSHVYWYRQLPEEGLKFMVYLQKENIIDESGMPKERFSAEFPKEGPSILRIQQVVRGDSAAYFCASSPGQGSETQYFGPGTRLLVL.